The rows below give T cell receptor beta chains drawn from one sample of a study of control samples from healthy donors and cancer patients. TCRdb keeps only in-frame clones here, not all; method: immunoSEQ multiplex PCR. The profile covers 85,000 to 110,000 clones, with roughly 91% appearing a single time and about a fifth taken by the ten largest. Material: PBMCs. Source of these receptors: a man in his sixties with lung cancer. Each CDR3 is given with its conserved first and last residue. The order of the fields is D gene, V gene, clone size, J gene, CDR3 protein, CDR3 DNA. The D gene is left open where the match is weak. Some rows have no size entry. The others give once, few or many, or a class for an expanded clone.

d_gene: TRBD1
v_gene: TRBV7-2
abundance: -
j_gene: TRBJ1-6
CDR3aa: CASSRDRGPPINSPLHF
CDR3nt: TGTGCCAGCAGCCGGGACAGGGGTCCTCCTATTAATTCACCCCTCCACTTT

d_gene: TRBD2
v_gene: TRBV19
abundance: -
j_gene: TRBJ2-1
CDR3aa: CASSIPPGLAGNNEQFF
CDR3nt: TGTGCCAGTAGTATACCCCCCGGGCTAGCGGGGAACAATGAGCAGTTCTTC

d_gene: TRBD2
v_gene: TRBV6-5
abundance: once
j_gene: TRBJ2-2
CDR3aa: CASSKLAPGELFF
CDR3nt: TGTGCCAGCAGTAAACTAGCGCCCGGGGAGCTGTTTTTT

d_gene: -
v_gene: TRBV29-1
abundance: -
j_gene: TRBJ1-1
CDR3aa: CSVSLKNTEAFF
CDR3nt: TGCAGCGTGTCGTTGAAGAACACTGAAGCTTTCTTT

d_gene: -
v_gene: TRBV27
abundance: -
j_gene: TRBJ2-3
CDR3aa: CASSLTRTSTDTQYF
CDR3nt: TGTGCCAGCAGTTTAACAAGAACTAGCACAGATACGCAGTATTTT

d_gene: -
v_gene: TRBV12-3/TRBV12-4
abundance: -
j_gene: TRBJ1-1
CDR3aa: CASRRTGNTEAFF
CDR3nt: TGTGCCAGCAGACGGACGGGGAACACTGAAGCTTTCTTT

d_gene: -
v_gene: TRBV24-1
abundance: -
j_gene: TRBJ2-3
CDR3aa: CATSDFYNTQYF
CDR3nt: TGTGCCACCAGTGATTTTTACAATACGCAGTATTTT

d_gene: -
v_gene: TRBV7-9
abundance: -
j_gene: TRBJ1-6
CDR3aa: CASSLARDNSPLHF
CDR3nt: TGTGCCAGCAGCTTAGCACGGGATAATTCACCCCTCCACTTT

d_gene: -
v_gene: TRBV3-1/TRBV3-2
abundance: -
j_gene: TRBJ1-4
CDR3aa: CASSQGMGRVNEKLFF
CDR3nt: TGTGCCAGCAGCCAAGGAATGGGCAGGGTGAATGAAAAACTGTTTTTT

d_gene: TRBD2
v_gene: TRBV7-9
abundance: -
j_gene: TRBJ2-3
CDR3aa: CASSLLAGGPTDTQYF
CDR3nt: TGTGCCAGCAGCTTACTAGCGGGGGGGCCCACAGATACGCAGTATTTT

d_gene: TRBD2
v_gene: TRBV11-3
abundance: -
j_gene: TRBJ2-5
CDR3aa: CASSPGLAGGQGETQYF
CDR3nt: TGTGCCAGCAGCCCCGGACTAGCGGGGGGTCAGGGAGAGACCCAGTACTTC

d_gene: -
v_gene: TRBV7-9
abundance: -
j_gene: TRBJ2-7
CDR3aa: CASSRLGGDEQYF
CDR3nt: TGTGCCAGCAGCCGCTTAGGAGGGGATGAGCAGTACTTC

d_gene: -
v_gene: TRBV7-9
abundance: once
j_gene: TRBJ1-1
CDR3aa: CASSLRGNTEAFF
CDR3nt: TGTGCCAGCAGCTTAAGGGGAAACACTGAAGCTTTCTTT

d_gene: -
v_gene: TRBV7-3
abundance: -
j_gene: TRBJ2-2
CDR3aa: CASSSRPVNTGELFF
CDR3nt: TGTGCCAGCAGCTCCCGCCCAGTGAACACCGGGGAGCTGTTTTTT

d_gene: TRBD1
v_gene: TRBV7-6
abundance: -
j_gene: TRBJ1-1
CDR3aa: CASSLSPQGGTEAFF
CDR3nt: TGTGCCAGCAGCTTGAGTCCCCAGGGGGGCACTGAAGCTTTCTTT

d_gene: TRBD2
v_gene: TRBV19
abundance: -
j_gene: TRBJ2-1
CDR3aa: CASSIRGEAVNEQFF
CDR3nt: TGTGCCAGTAGTATTCGGGGGGAGGCAGTCAATGAGCAGTTCTTC

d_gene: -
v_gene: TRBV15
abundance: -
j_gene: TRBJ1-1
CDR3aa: CATSRDKGQPAFF
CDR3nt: TGTGCCACCAGCAGAGATAAAGGACAGCCCGCTTTCTTT

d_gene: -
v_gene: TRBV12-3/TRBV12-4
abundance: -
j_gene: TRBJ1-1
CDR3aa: CASTVELNTEAFF
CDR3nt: TGTGCCAGCACGGTCGAATTGAACACTGAAGCTTTCTTT

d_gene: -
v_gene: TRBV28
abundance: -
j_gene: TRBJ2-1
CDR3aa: CASSPTPSLYNEQFF
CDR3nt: TGTGCCAGCAGTCCTACACCGTCTCTTTACAATGAGCAGTTCTTC

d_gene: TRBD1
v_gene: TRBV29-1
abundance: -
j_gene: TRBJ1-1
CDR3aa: CSVERGQNTEAFF
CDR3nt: TGCAGCGTTGAAAGGGGGCAGAACACTGAAGCTTTCTTT

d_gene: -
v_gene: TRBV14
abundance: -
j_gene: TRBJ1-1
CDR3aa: CASSQGVKNTEAFF
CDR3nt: TGTGCCAGCAGCCAAGGGGTAAAGAACACTGAAGCTTTCTTT

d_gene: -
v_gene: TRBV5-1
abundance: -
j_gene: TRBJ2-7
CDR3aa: CASSPETKKYEQYF
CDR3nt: TGCGCCAGCAGCCCCGAAACCAAAAAATACGAGCAGTACTTC

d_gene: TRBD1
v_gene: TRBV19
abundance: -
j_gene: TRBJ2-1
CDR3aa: CASTRTGFNEQFF
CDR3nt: TGTGCCAGTACCAGGACAGGTTTCAATGAGCAGTTCTTC

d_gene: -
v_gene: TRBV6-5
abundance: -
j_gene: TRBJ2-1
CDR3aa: CASRRDSSNEQFF
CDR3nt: TGTGCCAGCAGGAGGGACTCCTCCAATGAGCAGTTCTTC

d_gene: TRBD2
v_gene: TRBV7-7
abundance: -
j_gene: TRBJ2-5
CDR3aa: CATTGGDQETQYF
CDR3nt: TGTGCCACTACGGGGGGTGACCAAGAGACCCAGTACTTC

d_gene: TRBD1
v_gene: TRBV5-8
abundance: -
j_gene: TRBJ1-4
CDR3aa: CASSWDSHFEKLFF
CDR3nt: TGTGCCAGCAGCTGGGACAGTCACTTTGAAAAACTGTTTTTT

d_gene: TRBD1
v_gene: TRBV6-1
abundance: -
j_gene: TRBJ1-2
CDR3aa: CASSEGQGTAYGYTF
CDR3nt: TGTGCCAGCAGTGAAGGACAGGGGACCGCCTATGGCTACACCTTC

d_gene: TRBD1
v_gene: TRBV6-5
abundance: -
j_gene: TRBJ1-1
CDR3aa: CASNSGQGRSEAFF
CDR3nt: TGTGCCAGCAATTCGGGACAGGGACGGTCTGAAGCTTTCTTT

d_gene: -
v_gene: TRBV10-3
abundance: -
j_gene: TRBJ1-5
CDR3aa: CAIKSVGDQPQHF
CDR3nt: TGTGCCATCAAAAGCGTGGGTGATCAGCCCCAGCATTTT

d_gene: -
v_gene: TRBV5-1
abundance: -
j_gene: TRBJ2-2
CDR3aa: CASSFSITDAGELFF
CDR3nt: TGCGCCAGCAGCTTCTCCATTACGGACGCCGGGGAGCTGTTTTTT

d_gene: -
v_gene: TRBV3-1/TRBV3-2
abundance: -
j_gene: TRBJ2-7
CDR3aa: CASSRTGHNYEQYF
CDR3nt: TGTGCCAGCAGCCGTACGGGACACAACTACGAGCAGTACTTC

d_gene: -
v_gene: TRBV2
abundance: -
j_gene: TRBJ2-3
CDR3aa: CASSDQRSTDTQYF
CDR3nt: TGTGCCAGCAGTGATCAGCGAAGCACAGATACGCAGTATTTT

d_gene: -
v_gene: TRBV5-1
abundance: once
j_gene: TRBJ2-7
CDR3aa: CASSPGHQNYEQYF
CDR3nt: TGCGCCAGCAGCCCCGGACACCAGAACTACGAGCAGTACTTC

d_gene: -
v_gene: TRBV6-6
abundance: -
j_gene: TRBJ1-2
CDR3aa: CASTEKEGYTF
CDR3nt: TGTGCCAGCACCGAAAAGGAGGGCTACACCTTC

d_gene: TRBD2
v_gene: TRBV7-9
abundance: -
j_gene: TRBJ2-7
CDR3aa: CASSLPLAGGTYEQYF
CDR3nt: TGTGCCAGCAGCCTCCCTCTAGCGGGGGGGACCTACGAGCAGTACTTC

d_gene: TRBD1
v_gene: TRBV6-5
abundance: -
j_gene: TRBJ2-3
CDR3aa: CASISDRGETDTQYF
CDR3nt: TGTGCCAGCATCTCGGACAGGGGAGAGACAGATACGCAGTATTTT

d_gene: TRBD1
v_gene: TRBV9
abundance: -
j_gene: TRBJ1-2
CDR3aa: CASSVTGTGDGYTF
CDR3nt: TGTGCCAGCAGCGTTACCGGGACAGGGGATGGCTACACCTTC

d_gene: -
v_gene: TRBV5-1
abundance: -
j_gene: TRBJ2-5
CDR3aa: CASSLAPSAAETQYF
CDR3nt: TGCGCCAGCAGCTTGGCCCCTAGCGCAGCGGAGACCCAGTACTTC

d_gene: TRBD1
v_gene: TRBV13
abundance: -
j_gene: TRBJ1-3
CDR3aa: CASSLSGQGAGNTIYF
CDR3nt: TGTGCCAGCAGCTTATCAGGTCAGGGGGCCGGAAACACCATATATTTT

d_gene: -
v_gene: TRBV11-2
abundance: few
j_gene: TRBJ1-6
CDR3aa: CASSLDEQSSYNSPLHF
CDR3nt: TGTGCCAGCAGCTTAGATGAGCAGAGCTCCTATAATTCACCCCTCCACTTT

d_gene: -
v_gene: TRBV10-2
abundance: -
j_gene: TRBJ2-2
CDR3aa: CASRPTGELFF
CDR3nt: TGCGCCAGCAGACCCACCGGGGAGCTGTTTTTT

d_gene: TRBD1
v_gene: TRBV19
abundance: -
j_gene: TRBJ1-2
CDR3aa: CASSPGQGNYGYTF
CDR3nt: TGTGCCAGTAGCCCGGGACAGGGAAACTATGGCTACACCTTC

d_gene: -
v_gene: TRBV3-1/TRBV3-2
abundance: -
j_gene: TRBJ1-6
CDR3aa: CASSQGAFGNSPLHF
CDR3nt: TGTGCCAGCAGCCAAGGTGCTTTTGGGAATTCACCCCTCCACTTT

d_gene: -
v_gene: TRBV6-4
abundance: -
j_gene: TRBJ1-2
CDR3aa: CASSEFEGGGGYTF
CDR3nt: TGTGCCAGCAGTGAGTTTGAGGGTGGTGGCGGCTACACCTTC

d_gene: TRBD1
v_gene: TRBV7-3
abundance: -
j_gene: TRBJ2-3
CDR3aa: CASSPKGTGPSTDTQYF
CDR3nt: TGTGCCAGCAGCCCCAAAGGGACAGGCCCTAGCACAGATACGCAGTATTTT

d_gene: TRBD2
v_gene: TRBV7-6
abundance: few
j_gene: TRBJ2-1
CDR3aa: CASSSLELAGGYNEQFF
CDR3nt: TGTGCCAGCAGCTCATTAGAACTAGCGGGGGGCTACAATGAGCAGTTCTTC

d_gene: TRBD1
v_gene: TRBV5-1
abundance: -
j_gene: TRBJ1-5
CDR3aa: CASGGTGGVSSNQPQHF
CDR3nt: TGCGCCAGCGGAGGGACAGGGGGCGTATCGAGCAATCAGCCCCAGCATTTT

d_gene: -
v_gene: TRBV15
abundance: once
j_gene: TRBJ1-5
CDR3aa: CATSQNRDFNQPQHF
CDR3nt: TGTGCCACCAGCCAGAACCGGGACTTTAATCAGCCCCAGCATTTT

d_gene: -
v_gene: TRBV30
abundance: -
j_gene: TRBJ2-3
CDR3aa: CAWTRNPADTQYF
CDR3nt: TGTGCCTGGACCAGAAATCCGGCAGATACGCAGTATTTT

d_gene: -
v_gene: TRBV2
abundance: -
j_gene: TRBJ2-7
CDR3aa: CASDVRKEGYEQYF
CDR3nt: TGTGCCAGCGATGTCAGGAAAGAGGGCTACGAGCAGTACTTC

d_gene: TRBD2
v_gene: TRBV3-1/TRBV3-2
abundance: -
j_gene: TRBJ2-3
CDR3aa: CASRLAGGSTDTQYF
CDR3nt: TGTGCCAGCAGACTAGCGGGGGGCAGCACAGATACGCAGTATTTT

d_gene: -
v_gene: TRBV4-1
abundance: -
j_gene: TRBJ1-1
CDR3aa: CASSQAGSLNTEAFF
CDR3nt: TGCGCCAGCAGCCAAGCCGGGTCTTTAAACACTGAAGCTTTCTTT

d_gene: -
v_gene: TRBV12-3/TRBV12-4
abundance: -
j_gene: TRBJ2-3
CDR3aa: CASSRGRTDTQYF
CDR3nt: TGTGCCAGCAGCCGGGGGAGGACAGATACGCAGTATTTT